Listed below are T cell receptor beta chains from one sample, sequenced in a study of blood T cell repertoires in COVID-19. This table comes from immunoSEQ multiplex PCR, and its TCRdb copy is limited to in-frame clones, with some not included. This sample carries about 82,000 clones, around 82% of them seen once, and the ten largest clones take roughly a third. The sequenced sample consisted of peripheral blood. These receptors originate from a man in his 60s with COVID-19, enrolled during active disease. Both conserved end residues are part of each CDR3. The order of the fields is V gene, D gene, J gene, clone size, CDR3 DNA, CDR3 protein. A D gene is named only where the DNA matches it firmly. Some rows mark clone size as missing; the rest say once, few, many or name a class of expanded clone.

TRBV5-6	TRBD2	TRBJ2-7	-	TGTGCCAGCAGCTTAGGAGCGGGAGGATTAGTCGAGCAGTACTTC	CASSLGAGGLVEQYF
TRBV6-2/TRBV6-3	TRBD2	TRBJ2-3	-	TGTGCCAGCAGTTACCCACATAGCGGGAGCACAGATACGCAGTATTTT	CASSYPHSGSTDTQYF
TRBV30	-	TRBJ2-2	-	TGTGCCTGGGCCTTCCAGGGGGGGAACACCGGGGAGCTGTTTTTT	CAWAFQGGNTGELFF
TRBV12-3/TRBV12-4	-	TRBJ1-5	-	TGTGCCAGCAGTTTAGGGGGAGGTCAGCCCCAGCATTTT	CASSLGGGQPQHF
TRBV5-1	-	TRBJ2-3	-	TGCGCCAGCAGCTTGGAAGGGGTTGGAGATACGCAGTATTTT	CASSLEGVGDTQYF
TRBV2	TRBD1	TRBJ2-5	-	TGTGCCAGCAGTTCGGGACAGTACGAGACCCAGTACTTC	CASSSGQYETQYF
TRBV2	-	TRBJ2-7	-	TGTGCCAGCAGCAGGGAACCTTTTTCCTACGAGCAGTACTTC	CASSREPFSYEQYF
TRBV6-5	-	TRBJ2-1	-	TGTGCCAGCAGTTACTCGAGGCAGGGGCGCAATGAGCAGTTCTTC	CASSYSRQGRNEQFF
TRBV15	TRBD1	TRBJ2-1	-	TGTGCCACCAGTAACACCCGAGACAGGGGCGACAATGAGCAGTTCTTC	CATSNTRDRGDNEQFF
TRBV7-6	-	TRBJ1-3	-	TGTGCCAGCAGCACCCTCCCGACAGGCAGCTCTGGAAACACCATATATTTT	CASSTLPTGSSGNTIYF
TRBV9	-	TRBJ1-6	few	TGTGCCAGCAGCGTAGATGGAACAGGAGGGAGTTCACCCCTCCACTTT	CASSVDGTGGSSPLHF
TRBV6-5	TRBD2	TRBJ2-1	-	TGTGCCAGCAGGCCCAGCGGGGGGCCCAATGAGCAGTTCTTC	CASRPSGGPNEQFF
TRBV10-3	-	TRBJ1-1	once	TGTGCCATCAGTGACGACAGGTCAAAAGCTTTCTTT	CAISDDRSKAFF
TRBV10-1	-	TRBJ1-1	-	TGCGCCAGCAGTGAACCTGACAGCCAGAACACTGAAGCTTTCTTT	CASSEPDSQNTEAFF
TRBV19	-	TRBJ2-3	few	TGTGCCAGTAGTGGGGGAGGTGGCACAGATACGCAGTATTTT	CASSGGGGTDTQYF
TRBV5-4	-	TRBJ2-1	once	TGTGCCAGCAGCTTGGAGTCGCGCGGTGAGCAGTTCTTC	CASSLESRGEQFF
TRBV7-2	TRBD2	TRBJ2-5	-	TGTGCCAGCAGCTTTAGCGGGAGAGGGGAGACCCAGTACTTC	CASSFSGRGETQYF
TRBV12-3/TRBV12-4	-	TRBJ2-7	-	TGTGCCAGCAGTTTCAAGCTCACCTACGAGCAGTACTTC	CASSFKLTYEQYF
TRBV11-2	TRBD1	TRBJ1-1	-	TGTGCCAGCAGCCAACAGGGGAGCACTGAAGCTTTCTTT	CASSQQGSTEAFF
TRBV4-2	TRBD1	TRBJ1-5	-	TGTGCCAGCAGCCAAGGACAGGGTTCTCAGCCCCAGCATTTT	CASSQGQGSQPQHF
TRBV20-1	-	TRBJ1-5	-	TGCAGTGCTAGTTCAGGGGCTAATCAGCCCCAGCATTTT	CSASSGANQPQHF
TRBV19	TRBD1	TRBJ2-1	-	TGTGCCAGTAGGCTCCGGACAGGGAACAATGAGCAGTTCTTC	CASRLRTGNNEQFF
TRBV7-2	-	TRBJ2-7	-	TGTGCCAGCAGCCTCCAAGTGGGGGCCGAGCAGTACTTC	CASSLQVGAEQYF
TRBV5-4	-	TRBJ2-5	-	TGTGCCAGCAGTATCAGGATAGGAGAGACCCAGTACTTC	CASSIRIGETQYF
TRBV5-6	TRBD1	TRBJ2-5	-	TGTGCCAGCAGCTCGACAGGGCTCGGAGAGACCCAGTACTTC	CASSSTGLGETQYF
TRBV2	TRBD2	TRBJ2-1	-	TGTGCCAGCAGTGGTGTAGCGGGGAATGAGCAGTTCTTC	CASSGVAGNEQFF
TRBV7-8	-	TRBJ1-2	-	TGTGCCAGCAGCATCAGGGTGAGTTGGTATGGCTACACCTTC	CASSIRVSWYGYTF
TRBV5-5	TRBD2	TRBJ2-3	-	TGTGCCAGCAGCTTTACTAGCGGGAGCGCAGATACGCAGTATTTT	CASSFTSGSADTQYF
TRBV4-3	TRBD2	TRBJ2-7	-	TGCGCCAGCACCGACGAACTCCGGGAGGCGGACTACGAGCAGTACTTC	CASTDELREADYEQYF
TRBV15	-	TRBJ1-2	once	TGTGCCACCAGTGGGGGGATGGGTCGTGGCTACACCTTC	CATSGGMGRGYTF
TRBV5-5	-	TRBJ2-7	-	TGTGCCAGCAGCACCGGAGGGGGCGACGAGCAGTACTTC	CASSTGGGDEQYF
TRBV6-5	-	TRBJ1-6	-	TGTGCCAGCAGTTACGATCGGAATTCACCCCTCCACTTT	CASSYDRNSPLHF
TRBV3-1/TRBV3-2	TRBD2	TRBJ2-3	-	TGTGCCAGCAGCCAAGAACTGTTAGCGGGGAATACGCAGTATTTT	CASSQELLAGNTQYF